The sample holds many counts of the clone carrying this T cell receptor beta chain. Its antigen is unidentified. Unique molecular identifiers were present on cDNA, and template switching added a universal primer site. Each CDR3 protein is one row after TCRdb ran MiXCR on the 5' RACE reads. This table has hundreds of thousands of distinct CDR3 sequences, 7.5% appearing once. This entry belongs to a study of identical twins. General study results and limits: Shared out-of-frame alpha sequences (those common to twins) showed excess low generation probability.

J gave up 7 bases and V 1 base, and 10 bases lay outside the gene matches. CDR1 is SEHNR and CDR2 is FQNEAQ in the germline V gene (reference sequence). This CDR3 comprises 16 residues. This sample also appeared in a second study, on yellow fever vaccine responses in identical twins. As that report states: Twins' vaccine T cell response reportedly gave the appearance of partial convergence and partial personalization.

The genes are TRBV7-9 and TRBJ2-1, with 7 bases that match TRBD1. Sequencing was performed on CD8+ T cells sorted from blood. The receptor was isolated from a woman aged 18 to 35 in good health. CDR3 protein: CASSLDPGQWKNEQFF. CDR3 nucleotides: TGTGCCAGCAGCTTAGACCCGGGACAGTGGAAGAATGAGCAGTTCTTC.